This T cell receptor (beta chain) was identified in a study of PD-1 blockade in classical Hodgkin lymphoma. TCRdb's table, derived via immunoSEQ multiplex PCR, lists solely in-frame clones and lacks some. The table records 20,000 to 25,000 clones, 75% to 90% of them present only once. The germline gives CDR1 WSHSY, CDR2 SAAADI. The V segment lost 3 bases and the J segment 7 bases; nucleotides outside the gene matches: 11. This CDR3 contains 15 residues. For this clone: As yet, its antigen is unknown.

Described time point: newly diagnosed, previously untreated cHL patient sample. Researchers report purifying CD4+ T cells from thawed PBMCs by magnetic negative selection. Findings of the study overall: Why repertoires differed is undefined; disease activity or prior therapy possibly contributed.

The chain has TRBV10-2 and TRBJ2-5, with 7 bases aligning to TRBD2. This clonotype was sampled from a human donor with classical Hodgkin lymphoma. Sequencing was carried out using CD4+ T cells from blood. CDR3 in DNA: TGCGCCAGCAGTGACCTCACCCAGCTAGCGGCGACCCAGTACTTC. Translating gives CASSDLTQLAATQYF.